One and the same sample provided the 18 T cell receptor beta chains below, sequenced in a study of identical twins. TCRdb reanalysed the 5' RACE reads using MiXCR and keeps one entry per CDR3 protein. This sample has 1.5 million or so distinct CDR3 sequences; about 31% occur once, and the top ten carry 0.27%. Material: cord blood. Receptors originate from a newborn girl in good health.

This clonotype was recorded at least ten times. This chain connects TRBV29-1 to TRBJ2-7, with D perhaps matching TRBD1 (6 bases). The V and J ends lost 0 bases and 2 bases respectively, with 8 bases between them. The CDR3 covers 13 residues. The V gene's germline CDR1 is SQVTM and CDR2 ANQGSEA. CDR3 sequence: CSVEDRTAYEQYF. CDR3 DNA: TGCAGCGTTGAAGATAGGACAGCCTACGAGCAGTACTTC.

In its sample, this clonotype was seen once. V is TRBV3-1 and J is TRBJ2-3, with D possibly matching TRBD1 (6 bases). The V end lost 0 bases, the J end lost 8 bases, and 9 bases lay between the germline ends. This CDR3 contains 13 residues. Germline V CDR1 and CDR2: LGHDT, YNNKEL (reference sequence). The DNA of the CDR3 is TGTGCCAGCAGCCAAGAAGGGGGAGTTACGCAGTATTTT. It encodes CASSQEGGVTQYF.

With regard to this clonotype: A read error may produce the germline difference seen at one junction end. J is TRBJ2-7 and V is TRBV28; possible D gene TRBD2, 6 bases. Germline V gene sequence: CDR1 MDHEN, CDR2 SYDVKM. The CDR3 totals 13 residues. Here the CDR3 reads CASRDSASYKQYF. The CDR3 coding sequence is TGTGCCAGCCGGGACTCGGCCTCCTACAAGCAGTACTTC.

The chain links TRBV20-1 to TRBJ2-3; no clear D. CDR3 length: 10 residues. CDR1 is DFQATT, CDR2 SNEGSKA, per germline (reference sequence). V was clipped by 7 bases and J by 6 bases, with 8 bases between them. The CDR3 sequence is CSVAQDTQYF. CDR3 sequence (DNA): TGCAGTGTTGCCCAGGATACGCAGTATTTT.

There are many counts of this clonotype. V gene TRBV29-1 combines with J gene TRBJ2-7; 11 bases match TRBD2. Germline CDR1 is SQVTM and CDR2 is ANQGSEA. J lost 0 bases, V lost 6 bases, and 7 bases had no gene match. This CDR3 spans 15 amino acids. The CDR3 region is CSVYTGTSGSYEQYF. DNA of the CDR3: TGCAGCGTCTATACCGGGACTAGCGGCTCCTACGAGCAGTACTTC.

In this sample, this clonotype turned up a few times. The CDR3 here is CASSFGIRSYNEQFF. In nucleotides, the CDR3 is TGTGCCAGCAGCTTCGGAATTCGCTCCTACAATGAGCAGTTCTTC. V usage is TRBV7-9 and J usage is TRBJ2-1, with D hard to call. The CDR3 contains 15 residues. V was clipped by 3 bases and J by 0 bases, with 9 bases between them. CDR1 SEHNR and CDR2 FQNEAQ come from the germline V gene (reference sequence).

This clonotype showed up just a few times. CDR3 in amino acids: CASYLAGGPQTQYF. Written as DNA, the CDR3 is TGTGCCAGCTACCTAGCGGGGGGGCCGCAGACCCAGTACTTC. This chain uses TRBV2 with TRBJ2-7, with 12 bases that match TRBD2. With the DNA end fitting TRBJ2-5 better, the J assignment may be wrong. Germline CDR1 SNHLY, CDR2 FYNNEI. The CDR3 covers 14 residues.

The CDR3: CASRAREGYYNEQFF. CDR3 coding DNA: TGTGCCAGCAGGGCGCGGGAGGGGTACTACAATGAGCAGTTCTTC. The chain uses TRBV2 and TRBJ2-1; 9 bases line up with TRBD2. With V trimmed by 6 bases and J by 3 bases, 6 bases remained unmatched. This CDR3 is 15 amino acids long. Germline V gives CDR1 SNHLY, CDR2 FYNNEI.

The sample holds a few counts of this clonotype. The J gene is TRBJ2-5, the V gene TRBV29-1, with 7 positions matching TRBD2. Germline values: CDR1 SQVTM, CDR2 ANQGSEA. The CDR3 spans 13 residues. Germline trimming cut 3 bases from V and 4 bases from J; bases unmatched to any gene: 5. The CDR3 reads CSVEVWGGETQYF. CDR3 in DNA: TGCAGCGTTGAGGTTTGGGGGGGAGAGACCCAGTACTTC.

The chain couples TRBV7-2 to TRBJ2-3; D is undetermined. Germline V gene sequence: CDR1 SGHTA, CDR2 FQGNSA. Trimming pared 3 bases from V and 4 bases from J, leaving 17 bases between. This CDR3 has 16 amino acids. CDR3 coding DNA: TGTGCCAGCAGCTTTTCGTTCTGGAGTCGCCCAGATACGCAGTATTTT. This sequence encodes CASSFSFWSRPDTQYF.

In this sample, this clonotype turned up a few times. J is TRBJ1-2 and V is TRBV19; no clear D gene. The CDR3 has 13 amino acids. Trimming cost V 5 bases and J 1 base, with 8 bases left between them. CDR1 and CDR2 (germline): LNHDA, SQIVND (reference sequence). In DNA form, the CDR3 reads TGTGCCAGTAGTTCCCAGCTTAACTATGGCTACACCTTC. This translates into CASSSQLNYGYTF. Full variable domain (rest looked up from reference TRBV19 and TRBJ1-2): DGGITQSPKYLFRKEGQNVTLSCEQNLNHDAMYWYRQDPGQGLRLIYYSQIVNDFQKGDIAEGYSVSREKKESFPLTVTSAQKNPTAFYLCASSSQLNYGYTFGSGTRLTVV.

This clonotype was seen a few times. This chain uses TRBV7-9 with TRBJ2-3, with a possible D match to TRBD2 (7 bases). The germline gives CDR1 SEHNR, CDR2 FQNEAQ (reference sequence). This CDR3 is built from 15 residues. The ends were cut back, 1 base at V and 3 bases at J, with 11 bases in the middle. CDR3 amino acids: CASSLEGGQTDTQYF. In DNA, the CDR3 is TGTGCCAGCAGCTTAGAGGGGGGGCAGACAGATACGCAGTATTTT.

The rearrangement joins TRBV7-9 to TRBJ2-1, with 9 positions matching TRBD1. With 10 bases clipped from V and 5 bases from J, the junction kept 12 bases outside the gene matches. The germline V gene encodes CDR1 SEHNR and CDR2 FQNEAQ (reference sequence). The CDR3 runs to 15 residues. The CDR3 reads CATTPGTGPNNEQFF. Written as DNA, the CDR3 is TGTGCCACCACACCTGGGACAGGGCCCAACAATGAGCAGTTCTTC.

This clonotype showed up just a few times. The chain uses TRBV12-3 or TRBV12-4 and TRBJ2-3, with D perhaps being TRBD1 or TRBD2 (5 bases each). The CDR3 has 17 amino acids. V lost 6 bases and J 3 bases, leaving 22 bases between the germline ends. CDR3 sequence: CASSYTRLARGTDTQYF. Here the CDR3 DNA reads TGTGCCAGCAGCTATACCCGCCTAGCAAGGGGTACAGATACGCAGTATTTT.

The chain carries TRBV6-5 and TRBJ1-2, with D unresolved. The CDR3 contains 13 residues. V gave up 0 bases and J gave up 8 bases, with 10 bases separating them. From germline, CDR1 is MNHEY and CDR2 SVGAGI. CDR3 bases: TGTGCCAGCAGTTACTCTGAGAGGGAAGGCTACACCTTC. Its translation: CASSYSEREGYTF.

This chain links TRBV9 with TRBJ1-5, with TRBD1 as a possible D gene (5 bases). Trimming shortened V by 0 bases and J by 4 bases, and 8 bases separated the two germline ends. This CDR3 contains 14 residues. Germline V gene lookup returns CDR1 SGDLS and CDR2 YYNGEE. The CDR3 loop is CASSVGGVNQPQHF. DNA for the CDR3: TGTGCCAGCAGCGTAGGGGGGGTAAATCAGCCCCAGCATTTT.

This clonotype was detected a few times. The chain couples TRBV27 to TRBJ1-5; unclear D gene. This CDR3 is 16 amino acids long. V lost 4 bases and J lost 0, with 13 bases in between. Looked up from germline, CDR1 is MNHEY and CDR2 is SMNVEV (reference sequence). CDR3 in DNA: TGTGCCAGCAGTTCCGTGTCGGGATATAGCAATCAGCCCCAGCATTTT. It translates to CASSSVSGYSNQPQHF.

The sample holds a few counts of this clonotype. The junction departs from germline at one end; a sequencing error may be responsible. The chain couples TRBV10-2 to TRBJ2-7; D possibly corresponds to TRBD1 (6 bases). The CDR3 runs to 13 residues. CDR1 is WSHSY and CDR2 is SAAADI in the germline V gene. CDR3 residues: CASRQGSSYEQYF. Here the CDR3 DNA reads TGTGCCAGCAGGCAGGGGAGCTCCTACGAGCAGTACTTC.